This T cell receptor (beta chain) came from a study of blood T cells in healthy people across ages. Primed by a sample-barcoded 5' primer and a J-beta primer mix, a second PCR proceeded for 7 to 11 cycles. TCRdb re-called the 5' RACE reads through MiXCR, storing one row per CDR3 protein. The repertoire holds roughly 650,000 distinct CDR3 sequences, roughly 32% seen once, with over 15% in the top ten. The CDR3 extends over 16 amino acids. Trimming removed 5 bases from V and 2 bases from J, with 15 bases in between. The V gene's germline CDR1 is ENHRY and CDR2 SYGVKD. Isolation per sample recovered at least 6.5 million PBMCs.

The clonotype originates from a woman aged 80 or over in good health. This chain connects TRBV10-3 to TRBJ2-2, with D possibly TRBD1 on 6 matching bases. The source material was blood. DNA for the CDR3: TGTGCCATCAGTCCCACGGCACAGGGAAACACCGGGGAGCTGTTTTTT. Translation: CAISPTAQGNTGELFF.